This T cell receptor beta chain was captured by sequencing in a study of shared clonotypes between healthy human individuals. Notes on this clone: Its specificity is unknown.

Overall study findings and caveats: Sampling involved blood alone; tissue repertoires likely differ. The study generally estimated greater richness for naive than memory subsets.

Naivety among CD8 cells was defined by CD45RO negativity and positive CCR7 selection, thereby excluding terminally differentiated effector memory CD45RA+ cells. This CDR3 contains 17 residues. Trimming took 5 bases from V and 5 from J; bases not matched to a gene: 9. Per the germline V gene, CDR1 is SGHDT and CDR2 is YYEEEE. Samples underwent the assay at deep level. Across several immunoSEQ plates, the genomic DNA of each subset was split evenly. TCRdb's copy holds only in-frame clones and misses some; the assay was immunoSEQ multiplex PCR. The sample gives under 1 million clones, about 91% of which show up once; 24% is in the top ten.

The genes are TRBV5-6 and TRBJ2-2; 13 bases are shared with TRBD2. Sequencing used naive CD8+ T cells sorted from blood. The TCR sequence derives from a man aged 30-40 years in good health. CDR3 DNA sequence: TGTGCCAGCAGTTTTGGACTAGCGGGAGTACGTACCGGGGAGCTGTTTTTT. Translation gives CASSFGLAGVRTGELFF.